This entry concerns a single TCR beta chain. Here immunoSEQ multiplex PCR was the method, and the copy in TCRdb shows in-frame clones only, minus some. The table includes some 12,000 clones, roughly 92% detected once. The CDR3 runs 11 residues. Germline-derived CDR1 and CDR2 are GTSNPN and SVGIG (reference sequence). V gave up 8 bases and J gave up 4 bases; unmatched junction bases: 2. The data originate from a study of technical replicates of blood from four donors. The TCR sequence derives from a human donor in good health. Sequencing was done on a sample of PBMCs. The V and J genes are TRBV30 and TRBJ2-7, with 10 bases matching TRBD1. The CDR3 sequence is CATDRGYEQYF. CDR3 coding DNA: TGTGCCACGGACAGGGGGTACGAGCAGTACTTC.